A selection of T cell receptor beta chains follows, all from one sample in a study of cytomegalovirus exposure and HLA in healthy donors. Clones were read by immunoSEQ multiplex PCR, and TCRdb kept only the in-frame ones, dropping some. The sample holds roughly 58,000 clones, over 70% seen once. Sample: PBMCs. The receptors originated from a woman aged 40 to 50 in good health and CMV-seronegative. Each CDR3 is given without its conserved first and last residue.

V	CDR3
TRBV10-3	AISESREAQYNEQF
TRBV7-2	ASSLGRLTTGNTIY
TRBV2	ASSLTGGANTGELF
TRBV4-3	ASSHPGTTYNEQF
TRBV6-1	ASSEGQGSSGNTIY
TRBV5-4	ASRPTGTDTQY
TRBV27	ASSFSGTPYNEQF
TRBV30	AWIGPGGQPQH
TRBV6-4	ASSEFPSGIPTQY
TRBV21-1	ASIRLEQETQY
TRBV7-3	ASSLDRGVHEQY